The sequence of this T cell receptor (beta chain) was determined in a study of blood T cells in healthy people across ages. This clonotype showed up just once. The antigen is undetermined. General study findings and limits: The lack of PBMC sorting stopped any conclusive naive versus antigen-experienced comparison.

For the second PCR, which ran for about 6 to 11 cycles, a sample-barcoded 5' primer and a J-beta primer mix were used. TCRdb reprocessed the 5' RACE reads with MiXCR, giving one entry per CDR3 protein. The sample lists around 620,000 distinct CDR3 sequences; about 25% were seen once. This TCR was recovered from a woman in her 70s in good health. The specimen sequenced was blood.

CDR3 sequence (DNA): TGCAGCGTTGAAGATAGGGCAAGTAAGGGCACCTTC. Translating it yields CSVEDRASKGTF. The chain couples TRBV29-1 to TRBJ1-2, with D hard to call. The CDR3 has 12 residues. V was trimmed by 0 bases and J by 13 bases, leaving 15 bases between them. The germline CDR1 and CDR2 sequences are SQVTM and ANQGSEA. The full variable domain, in which reference TRBV29-1 and TRBJ1-2 provide the parts outside the CDR3, is SAVISQKPSRDICQRGTSLTIQCQVDSQVTMMFWYRQQPGQSLTLIATANQGSEATYESGFVIDKFPISRPNLTFSTLTVSNMSPEDSSIYLCSVEDRASKGTFGSGTRLTVV.